What follows are 23 T cell receptor beta chains derived from one specimen sequenced in a study of blood T cell repertoires in COVID-19. Libraries were prepared by immunoSEQ multiplex PCR; TCRdb keeps only in-frame clonotypes and omits some of them. The sample holds around 60,000 clones, roughly 83% seen once. The sequenced sample was peripheral blood. All receptors derive from a man over 45 with COVID-19, enrolled during active disease.

V is TRBV7-2 and J is TRBJ2-7; tentatively, D is TRBD2 (5 bases). The CDR3 is made up of 15 amino acids. V was trimmed by 2 bases and J by 0 bases, leaving 11 bases between them. Germline-derived CDR1 and CDR2 are SGHTA and FQGNSA. The CDR3 protein is CASSLLPDSSYEQYF. The CDR3 coding sequence is TGTGCCAGCAGCTTATTACCGGACTCCTCCTACGAGCAGTACTTC.

The rearrangement uses TRBV7-2 and TRBJ2-7; 10 nucleotides match TRBD2. This CDR3 has 15 residues. Germline CDR1 is SGHTA and CDR2 is FQGNSA. V shed 1 base and J 2 bases; nucleotides not matched to a gene: 2. CDR3 in DNA: TGTGCCAGCAGCTTAGGACTAGCGGGCACCTACGAGCAGTACTTC. Translating it yields CASSLGLAGTYEQYF.

The chain couples TRBV18 to TRBJ1-5, with D unresolved. V gave up 10 bases and J gave up 3 bases, with 16 bases separating them. Germline CDR1 KGHSH, CDR2 LQKENI. There are 14 residues in the CDR3. The CDR3 region is CANLDQPPNQPQHF. The CDR3 DNA is TGTGCCAATCTAGACCAACCTCCCAATCAGCCCCAGCATTTT.

This chain uses TRBV5-1 with TRBJ2-1; 10 bases map to TRBD2. In germline, CDR1 is SGHRS, CDR2 YFSETQ. The CDR3 consists of 16 residues. V shed 3 bases, J shed 7 bases, and the junction held 10 bases outside the gene matches. The CDR3 here is CASSSLSGRAGNEQFF. The CDR3 bases are TGCGCCAGCAGCTCCTTAAGCGGGAGGGCCGGGAATGAGCAGTTCTTC.

V is TRBV30 and J is TRBJ1-2, with unresolved D. Trimming shortened V by 3 bases and J by 5 bases, and 13 bases separated the two germline ends. This CDR3 comprises 13 residues. CDR1 and CDR2 (germline): GTSNPN, SVGIG (reference sequence). The CDR3 sequence is CAWRPSTWYGYTF. DNA of the CDR3: TGTGCCTGGAGGCCCTCAACATGGTATGGCTACACCTTC.

The rearrangement links TRBV7-9 to TRBJ2-3; the D gene is possibly TRBD1 (5 bases). In germline, CDR1 is SEHNR, CDR2 FQNEAQ (reference sequence). This CDR3 has 17 residues. V shed 3 bases and J shed 1 base, with 17 bases lying between them. The CDR3 reads CASSLDGHLLRTDTQYF. DNA of the CDR3: TGTGCCAGCAGCTTGGACGGACACCTTTTACGCACAGATACGCAGTATTTT.

The chain joins TRBV4-1 to TRBJ2-3, with TRBD1 as a possible D gene (5 bases). The CDR3 sequence is 17 residues long. Germline V CDR1 and CDR2: MGHRA, YSYEKL. V was clipped by 0 bases and J by 3 bases, with 16 bases between them. Here the CDR3 reads CASSQDLGRSKTDTQYF. Written as DNA, the CDR3 is TGCGCCAGCAGCCAAGATCTGGGGCGGAGTAAGACAGATACGCAGTATTTT.

This clone has a handful of counts. The V call is TRBV15, the J call TRBJ2-7, with D unclear. The CDR3 runs to 19 residues. Germline CDR1 and CDR2: LNHNV and YYDKDF (reference sequence). V was clipped by 1 base and J by 1 base, with 23 bases between them. The CDR3 DNA sequence: TGTGCCACCAGCAGAGCATTCATTAGTTGGTACCGGCGGTCCTACGAGCAGTACTTC. Translated: CATSRAFISWYRRSYEQYF.

V and J are TRBV6-5 and TRBJ1-2; perhaps TRBD1 as D (6 bases). V was cut by 6 bases and J by 8 bases, with 16 bases left in between. The CDR3 is made up of 13 amino acids. Germline V gene lookup returns CDR1 MNHEY and CDR2 SVGAGI. CDR3 residues: CASRNGGAQGYTF. DNA of the CDR3: TGTGCCAGCAGGAACGGGGGGGCGCAGGGCTACACCTTC.

The chain recombines TRBV28 with TRBJ1-5; D is possibly TRBD1 (5 bases). The V end was cut by 2 bases, the J end by 2 bases, with 10 bases between. Germline V gene lookup returns CDR1 MDHEN and CDR2 SYDVKM. The CDR3 extends over 15 amino acids. The CDR3 spells CASSLRGRGNQPQHF. The CDR3 nucleotides are TGTGCCAGCAGTTTAAGGGGAAGGGGCAATCAGCCCCAGCATTTT.

The chain links TRBV6-6 to TRBJ1-4; no reliable D call. The length of the CDR3 is 15 residues. The V and J ends lost 0 bases and 8 bases respectively, with 13 bases between them. In germline, CDR1 is MNHNY, CDR2 SVGAGI (reference sequence). DNA for the CDR3: TGTGCCAGCAGTTACTCTAACAGTTTAAGGGAAAAACTGTTTTTT. Its translation: CASSYSNSLREKLFF.

V is TRBV6-6 and J is TRBJ1-4; 11 bases align to TRBD1. Germline CDR1 MNHNY, CDR2 SVGAGI (reference sequence). The CDR3 consists of 18 residues. Germline trimming cut 5 bases from V and 2 bases from J; bases unmatched to any gene: 10. As DNA, the CDR3 is TGTGCCAGCAGTCGAGGGACAGGGGGGACTCCTACTAATGAAAAACTGTTTTTT. It is translated as CASSRGTGGTPTNEKLFF.

This CDR3 is CASSPLTLGRYQETQYF. As DNA, the CDR3 is TGCGCCAGCAGCCCCCTGACGTTAGGGAGGTACCAAGAGACCCAGTACTTC. The chain couples TRBV4-1 to TRBJ2-5, with D possibly matching TRBD2 (6 bases). The V end was cut by 4 bases, the J end by 0 bases, with 18 bases between. The germline V gene has CDR1 MGHRA and CDR2 YSYEKL. This CDR3 is built from 17 residues.

This clone was recorded only once. The rearrangement joins TRBV2 to TRBJ2-2; possible D gene TRBD2, 7 bases. This CDR3 spans 16 amino acids. The germline V gene has CDR1 SNHLY and CDR2 FYNNEI. Trimming removed 5 bases at V and 1 base at J, with 14 bases between. The DNA for the CDR3 is TGTGCCAGCAGTCCAGGGCGGGGGCAGAACACCGGGGAGCTGTTTTTT. It specifies CASSPGRGQNTGELFF.

The chain carries TRBV29-1 and TRBJ2-1; TRBD2 aligns across 13 bases. The V segment lost 7 bases and the J segment 5 bases; nucleotides outside the gene matches: 11. Germline V gives CDR1 SQVTM, CDR2 ANQGSEA. The CDR3 runs 16 residues. This CDR3 is CSARLAGGSVDNEQFF. In DNA, the CDR3 is TGCAGCGCCCGACTAGCGGGAGGATCAGTTGACAATGAGCAGTTCTTC.

The gene calls are TRBV3-1 (or the pseudogene TRBV3-2) and TRBJ2-1; 14 bases fit TRBD2. The CDR3 spans 16 residues. In germline, CDR1 is LGHDT, CDR2 YNNKEL (reference sequence). V was clipped by 4 bases and J by 9 bases; unmatched bases: 8. The CDR3 nucleotides are TGTGCCAGCAGCCTATGGACTAGCGGGAGGTTGATTGAGCAGTTCTTC. Translation gives CASSLWTSGRLIEQFF.

The chain uses TRBV5-1 and TRBJ2-7, with D possibly being TRBD2 (7 bases). Between the trimmed V and J ends, which lost 4 bases and 7 bases, there was a span of 18 bases. The CDR3 runs to 14 residues. Germline CDR1 SGHRS, CDR2 YFSETQ. CDR3 nucleotide sequence: TGCGCCAGCAGCCCCTGGGGGGGCCAGTATGAGCAGTACTTC. Its translation is CASSPWGGQYEQYF.

In this sample, this clone turned up once. V usage is TRBV3-1 (or the pseudogene TRBV3-2) and J usage is TRBJ2-7; D might be TRBD1 (5 bases). The length of the CDR3 is 14 residues. Germline CDR1 is LGHDT and CDR2 is YNNKEL (reference sequence). The V end lost 4 bases, the J end lost 3 bases, and 13 bases lay between the germline ends. The CDR3 nucleotides are TGTGCCAGCAGCCCCAACCTCCAGGGCTACGAGCAGTACTTC. The encoded protein is CASSPNLQGYEQYF.

V and J are TRBV6-6 and TRBJ2-7; D uncertain. This CDR3 has 12 residues. The V gene lost 0 bases and the J gene lost 4 bases, with 4 bases spanning the gap. The germline V gene encodes CDR1 MNHNY and CDR2 SVGAGI (reference sequence). CDR3 coding DNA: TGTGCCAGCAGTTACTCCCAATACGAGCAGTACTTC. It encodes CASSYSQYEQYF.

The chain recombines TRBV20-1 with TRBJ2-3, with 7 positions matching TRBD1. Germline CDR1 and CDR2: DFQATT and SNEGSKA (reference sequence). J gave up 5 bases and V 6 bases, and 2 bases lay outside the gene matches. The CDR3 has 11 residues. CDR3 sequence reads: CSARQGDTQYF. CDR3 sequence (DNA): TGCAGTGCGAGACAGGGAGATACGCAGTATTTT.

J is TRBJ1-2 and V is TRBV7-9; 8 positions match TRBD1. In germline, CDR1 is SEHNR, CDR2 FQNEAQ (reference sequence). The CDR3 is made up of 12 amino acids. V gave up 5 bases and J gave up 7 bases; unmatched junction bases: 3. CDR3 DNA: TGTGCCAGCAGCACGGGACAGGCTGGCTACACCTTC. Amino acids: CASSTGQAGYTF.

The gene calls are TRBV30 and TRBJ2-1; 7 positions agree with TRBD1. V trimming: 4 bases; J trimming: 6 bases; junction bases outside the gene matches: 6. CDR3 length: 13 amino acids. The germline V gene has CDR1 GTSNPN and CDR2 SVGIG (reference sequence). As DNA, the CDR3 is TGTGCCTGGAACAGGGGACCACCCAATGAGCAGTTCTTC. Amino acids: CAWNRGPPNEQFF.

This clone was detected only once. The chain's CDR3 is CASTTGGPGSRTDTQYF. The CDR3 DNA is TGCGCCAGCACCACAGGGGGCCCTGGGAGTAGGACAGATACGCAGTATTTT. This chain uses TRBV5-1 with TRBJ2-3; 9 nucleotides match TRBD1. J lost 3 bases, V lost 6 bases, and 14 bases had no gene match. CDR3 length: 17 residues. CDR1 is SGHRS, CDR2 YFSETQ, per germline.